The entry below gives a single TCR beta chain sequence along with its context. Method: immunoSEQ multiplex PCR; TCRdb's copy keeps in-frame clones and lacks some. The table records 530,000 or so clones, 60% to 80% of them present only once. The entry originates in a study of shared clonotypes between healthy human individuals. V was pared by 0 bases and J by 2 bases, with 9 bases between. This CDR3 spans 15 amino acids. The V gene's germline CDR1 is SGHNT and CDR2 YYREEE (reference sequence). This clonotype was obtained from a woman in her forties in good health. Some clones in this sample may be carry-over from other donors' samples. The sequencing sample was made of PBMCs. The chain employs TRBV5-4 and TRBJ2-1, with D perhaps matching TRBD1 (5 bases). CDR3: CASSLAGNPYNEQFF. The DNA of the CDR3 is TGTGCCAGCAGCTTGGCAGGGAACCCCTACAATGAGCAGTTCTTC. The complete variable domain, with remaining parts taken from reference TRBV5-4 and TRBJ2-1, reads ETGVTQSPTHLIKTRGQQVTLRCSSQSGHNTVSWYQQALGQGPQFIFQYYREEENGRGNFPPRFSGLQFPNYSSELNVNALELDDSALYLCASSLAGNPYNEQFFGPGTRLTVL.